This TCR beta chain emerged from a study of blood T cell repertoires in COVID-19. This CDR3 contains 16 residues. V lost 3 bases, J lost 4 bases, and 8 bases stayed unmatched. The germline gives CDR1 MNHEY, CDR2 SMNVEV (reference sequence). Here immunoSEQ multiplex PCR was the method, and the copy in TCRdb shows in-frame clones only, minus some. Here the sample spans roughly 130,000 clones, more than 75% being singletons. Seattle patient enrollment occurred during active infection, with longitudinal follow-up thereafter. Sequences were obtained from peripheral blood. The clonotype was recovered from a man between 60 and 70 years old with COVID-19, enrolled during active disease. This chain joins TRBV27 and TRBJ2-7; 11 nucleotides align to TRBD2. The CDR3 region has the DNA TGTGCCAGCAGTTTCGGGCTAGCGGGAGGATCATACGAGCAGTACTTC. It specifies CASSFGLAGGSYEQYF.